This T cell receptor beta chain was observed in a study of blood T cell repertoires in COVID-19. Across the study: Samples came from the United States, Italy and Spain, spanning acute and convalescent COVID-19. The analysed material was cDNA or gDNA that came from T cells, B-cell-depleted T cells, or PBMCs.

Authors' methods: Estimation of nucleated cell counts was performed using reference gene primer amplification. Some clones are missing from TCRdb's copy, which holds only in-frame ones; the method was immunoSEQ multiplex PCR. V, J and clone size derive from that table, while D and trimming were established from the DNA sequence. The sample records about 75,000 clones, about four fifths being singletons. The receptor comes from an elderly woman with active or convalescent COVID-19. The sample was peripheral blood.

The CDR3 sequence: CASSLGGRANNEQFF. CDR3 coding DNA: TGCGCCAGCAGCTTGGGCGGGAGGGCGAACAATGAGCAGTTCTTC. The gene calls are TRBV5-1 and TRBJ2-1, with TRBD2 matching 9 bases. Germline values: CDR1 SGHRS, CDR2 YFSETQ. The CDR3 sequence is 15 residues long. Unmatched junction bases numbered 3, after V lost 0 bases and J lost 5 bases.